This passage covers 4 T cell receptor beta chains from one sample sequenced in a study of neurological immune-mediated disorders. MiXCR, run by TCRdb on the 5' RACE reads, gives a single entry per CDR3 protein. The sample carries some 18,000 distinct CDR3 sequences, 6% to 8.5% recorded once. Source material: CD8+ T cells from blood. These receptors were collected from a woman aged 25 to 39 with HTLV-1-associated myelopathy (HAM/TSP).

Many counts were recorded for this clonotype. The rearrangement joins TRBV7-9 to TRBJ2-7, with D unresolved. Germline CDR1 is SEHNR and CDR2 is FQNEAQ (reference sequence). The ends were cut back, 1 base at V and 0 bases at J, with 10 bases in the middle. CDR3 size: 15 residues. CDR3 protein: CASSLVGLDSYEQYF. The CDR3 bases are TGTGCCAGCAGCTTAGTAGGGTTAGACTCCTACGAGCAGTACTTC.

This clonotype was counted at least ten times. The gene calls are TRBV29-1 and TRBJ2-1; D gene unclear. Germline values: CDR1 SQVTM, CDR2 ANQGSEA. This CDR3 region has 14 residues. V lost 3 bases and J lost 0, with 9 bases in between. The CDR3 DNA reads TGCAGCGTTGACCCTGGGCGCTCCTACAATGAGCAGTTCTTC. Translated: CSVDPGRSYNEQFF.

Of note for this clonotype: This may stem from a read error, because a much larger clone lies one nucleotide away. The CDR3 loop reads CVSSKTGSSNSPLHF. CDR3 nucleotide sequence: TGTGTCAGCAGCAAGACAGGGTCGTCAAATTCACCCCTCCACTTT. The chain has TRBV11-2 and TRBJ1-6, with 7 bases identical to TRBD1. CDR1 is SGHAT and CDR2 is FQNNGV in the germline V gene. CDR3 length: 15 residues. The full variable domain, in which reference TRBV11-2 and TRBJ1-6 provide the parts outside the CDR3, is EAGVAQSPRYKIIEKRQSVAFWCNPISGHATLYWYQQILGQGPKLLIQFQNNGVVDDSQLPKDRFSAERLKGVDSTLKIQPAKLEDSAVYLCVSSKTGSSNSPLHFGNGTRLTVT.

This clonotype was seen repeatedly, ten times or more. The chain has TRBV5-1 and TRBJ1-2; 10 bases match TRBD1. The junction had 3 bases not matched to a gene; V was cut back by 4 bases and J by 6 bases. The CDR3 is made up of 13 amino acids. Per the germline V gene, CDR1 is SGHRS and CDR2 is YFSETQ. The CDR3 reads CASSPGTGDGYTF. CDR3 coding DNA: TGCGCCAGCAGCCCCGGGACAGGGGATGGCTACACCTTC.